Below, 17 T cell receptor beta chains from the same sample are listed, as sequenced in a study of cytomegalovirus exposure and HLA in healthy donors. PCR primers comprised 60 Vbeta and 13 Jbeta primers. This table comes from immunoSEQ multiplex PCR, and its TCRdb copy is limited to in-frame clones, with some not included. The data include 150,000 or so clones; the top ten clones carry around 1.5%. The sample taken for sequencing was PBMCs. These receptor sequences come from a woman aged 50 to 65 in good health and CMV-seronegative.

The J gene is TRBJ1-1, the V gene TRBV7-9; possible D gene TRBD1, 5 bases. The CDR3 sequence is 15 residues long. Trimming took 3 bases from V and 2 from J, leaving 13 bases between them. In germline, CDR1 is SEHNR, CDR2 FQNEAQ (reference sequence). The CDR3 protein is CASSLITGLNTEAFF. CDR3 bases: TGTGCCAGCAGCTTGATAACAGGCCTTAACACTGAAGCTTTCTTT.

The CDR3 loop reads CASGLYRNTGELFF. In DNA form, the CDR3 reads TGTGCCAGCGGCCTGTACCGGAACACCGGGGAGCTGTTTTTT. The genes are TRBV6-1 and TRBJ2-2; D ambiguous. Trimming stripped 8 bases from V and 1 base from J, with 11 bases between. The CDR3 consists of 14 residues. Germline assignment: CDR1 MNHNS and CDR2 SASEGT.

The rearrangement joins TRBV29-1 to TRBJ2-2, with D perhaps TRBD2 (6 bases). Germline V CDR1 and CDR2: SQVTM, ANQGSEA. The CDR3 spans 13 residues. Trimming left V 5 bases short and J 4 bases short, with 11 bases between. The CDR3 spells CSVRLVSTGELFF. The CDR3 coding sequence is TGCAGCGTTAGACTAGTGTCCACCGGGGAGCTGTTTTTT.

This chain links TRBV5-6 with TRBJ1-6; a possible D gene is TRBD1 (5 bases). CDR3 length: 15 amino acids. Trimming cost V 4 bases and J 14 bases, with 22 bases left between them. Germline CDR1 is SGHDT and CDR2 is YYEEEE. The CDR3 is CASSPPDSTVWALHF. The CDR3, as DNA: TGTGCCAGCAGCCCACCCGACAGTACAGTGTGGGCCCTCCACTTT.

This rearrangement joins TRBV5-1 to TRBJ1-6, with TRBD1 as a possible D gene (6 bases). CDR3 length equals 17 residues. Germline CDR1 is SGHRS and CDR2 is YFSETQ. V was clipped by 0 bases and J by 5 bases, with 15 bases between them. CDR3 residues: CASSLERGGADNSPLHF. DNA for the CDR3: TGCGCCAGCAGCTTGGAGCGGGGGGGGGCCGATAATTCACCCCTCCACTTT.

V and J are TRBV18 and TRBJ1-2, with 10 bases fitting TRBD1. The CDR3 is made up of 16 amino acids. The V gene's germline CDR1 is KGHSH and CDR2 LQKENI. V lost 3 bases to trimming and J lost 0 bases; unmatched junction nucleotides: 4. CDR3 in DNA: TGTGCCAGCTCACCGGGACAGGGGATTTCTAACTATGGCTACACCTTC. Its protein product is CASSPGQGISNYGYTF.

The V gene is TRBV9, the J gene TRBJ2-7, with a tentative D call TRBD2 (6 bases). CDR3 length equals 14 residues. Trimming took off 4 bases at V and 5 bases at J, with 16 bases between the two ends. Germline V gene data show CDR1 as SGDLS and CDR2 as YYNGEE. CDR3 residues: CASSPTGGANEQYF. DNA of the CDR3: TGTGCCAGCAGCCCCACCGGGGGTGCCAACGAGCAGTACTTC.

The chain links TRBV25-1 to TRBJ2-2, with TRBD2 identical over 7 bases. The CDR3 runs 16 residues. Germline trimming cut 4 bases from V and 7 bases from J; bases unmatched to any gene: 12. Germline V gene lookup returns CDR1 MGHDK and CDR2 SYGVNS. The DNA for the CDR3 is TGTGCCAGCAGTGCAGCGAGGGAGGGCCGAAACGGGGAGCTGTTTTTT. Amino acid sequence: CASSAAREGRNGELFF.

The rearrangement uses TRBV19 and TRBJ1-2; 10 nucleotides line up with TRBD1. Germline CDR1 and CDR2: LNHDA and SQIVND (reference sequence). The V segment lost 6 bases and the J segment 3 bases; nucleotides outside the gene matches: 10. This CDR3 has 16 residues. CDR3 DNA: TGTGCCAGTAGACCAAGGACAGGGGGTGGCGACTATGGCTACACCTTC. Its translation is CASRPRTGGGDYGYTF.

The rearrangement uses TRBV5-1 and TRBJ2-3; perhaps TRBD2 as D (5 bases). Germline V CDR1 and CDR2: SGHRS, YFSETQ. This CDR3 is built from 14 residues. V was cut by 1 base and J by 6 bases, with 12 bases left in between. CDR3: CASSLTSLTDTQYF. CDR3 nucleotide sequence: TGCGCCAGCAGCTTGACTAGTCTTACCGATACGCAGTATTTT.

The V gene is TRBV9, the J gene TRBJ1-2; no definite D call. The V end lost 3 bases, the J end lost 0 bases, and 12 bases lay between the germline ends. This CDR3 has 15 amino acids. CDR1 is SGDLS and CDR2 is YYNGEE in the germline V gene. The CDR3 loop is CASSGDGGANYGYTF. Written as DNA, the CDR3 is TGTGCCAGCAGCGGCGACGGAGGCGCTAACTATGGCTACACCTTC.

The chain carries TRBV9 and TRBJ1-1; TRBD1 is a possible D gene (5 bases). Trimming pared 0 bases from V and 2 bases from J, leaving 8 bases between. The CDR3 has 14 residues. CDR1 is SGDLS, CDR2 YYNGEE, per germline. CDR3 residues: CASSVGQINTEAFF. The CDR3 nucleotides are TGTGCCAGCAGCGTAGGACAGATAAACACTGAAGCTTTCTTT.

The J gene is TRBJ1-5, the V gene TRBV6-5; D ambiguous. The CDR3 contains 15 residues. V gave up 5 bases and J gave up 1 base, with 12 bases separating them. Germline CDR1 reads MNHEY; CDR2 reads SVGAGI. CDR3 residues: CASSRPQASNQPQHF. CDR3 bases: TGTGCCAGCAGTAGACCTCAGGCGAGCAATCAGCCCCAGCATTTT.

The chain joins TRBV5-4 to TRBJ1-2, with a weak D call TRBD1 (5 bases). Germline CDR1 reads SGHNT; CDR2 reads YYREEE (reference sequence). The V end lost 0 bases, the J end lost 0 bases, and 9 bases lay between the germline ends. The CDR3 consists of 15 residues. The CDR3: CASSLAQEANYGYTF. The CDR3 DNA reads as TGTGCCAGCAGCTTGGCACAGGAAGCTAACTATGGCTACACCTTC.

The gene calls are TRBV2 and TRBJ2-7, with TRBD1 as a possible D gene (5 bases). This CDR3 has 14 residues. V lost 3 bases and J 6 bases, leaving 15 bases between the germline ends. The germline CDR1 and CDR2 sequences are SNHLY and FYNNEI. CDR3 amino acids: CASSDQGRAAEQYF. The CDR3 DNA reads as TGTGCCAGCAGTGATCAGGGCAGGGCGGCCGAGCAGTACTTC.

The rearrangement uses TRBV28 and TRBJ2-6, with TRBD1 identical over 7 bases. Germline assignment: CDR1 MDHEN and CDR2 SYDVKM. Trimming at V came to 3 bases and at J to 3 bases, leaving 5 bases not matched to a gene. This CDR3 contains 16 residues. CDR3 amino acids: CASSFRGQIGANVLTF. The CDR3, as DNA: TGTGCCAGCAGTTTCCGGGGACAGATTGGGGCCAACGTCCTGACTTTC.

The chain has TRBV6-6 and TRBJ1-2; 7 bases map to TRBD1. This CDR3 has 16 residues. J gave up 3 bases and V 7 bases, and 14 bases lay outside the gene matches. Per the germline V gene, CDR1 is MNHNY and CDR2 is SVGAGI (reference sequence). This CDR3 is CASTSRQGGGDYGYTF. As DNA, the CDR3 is TGTGCCAGCACCTCCCGACAGGGAGGAGGCGACTATGGCTACACCTTC.